The rows below give T cell receptor beta chains drawn from one sample of a study of blood T cell repertoires in COVID-19. TCRdb's table, derived via immunoSEQ multiplex PCR, lists solely in-frame clones and lacks some. Of approximately 69,000 clones in the sample, 88% were seen once. Sequences were obtained from peripheral blood. All receptors come from a man in his fifties with acute or convalescent COVID-19. CDR3s include the opening cysteine and the closing phenylalanine or tryptophan. The order of the fields is D gene, clone size, J gene, V gene, CDR3 protein, CDR3 DNA. A D gene is named only where the DNA matches it firmly. Size is stated for part of the rows, as once, few or many counts, or as a class when the clone is expanded.

NA | NA | TRBJ1-1 | TRBV11-3 | CASSLTVNTEAFF | TGTGCCAGCAGCTTGACAGTGAACACTGAAGCTTTCTTT
TRBD1 | NA | TRBJ1-2 | TRBV27 | CASSSQGAGYTF | TGTGCCAGCAGTTCCCAGGGGGCTGGCTACACCTTC
TRBD1 | NA | TRBJ1-6 | TRBV3-1/TRBV3-2 | CASSQGQGAEGSPLHF | TGTGCCAGCAGCCAAGGACAGGGGGCGGAGGGTTCACCCCTCCACTTT
TRBD1 | NA | TRBJ1-5 | TRBV25-1 | CASIRDREDPQPQHF | TGTGCCAGCATTCGGGACAGGGAGGACCCTCAGCCCCAGCATTTT
TRBD2 | NA | TRBJ2-5 | TRBV6-5 | CASSQQGLAPYF | TGTGCCAGCAGTCAACAAGGACTAGCACCGTACTTC
NA | once | TRBJ2-7 | TRBV21-1 | CASSKLRDISYEQYF | TGTGCCAGCAGCAAACTAAGGGACATCTCCTACGAGCAGTACTTC
NA | NA | TRBJ1-3 | TRBV11-2 | CASSRGGIPSSGNTIYF | TGTGCCAGCAGCAGGGGGGGGATACCCTCCTCTGGAAACACCATATATTTT
TRBD2 | NA | TRBJ2-1 | TRBV5-1 | CASSLVPSGGRSYNEQFF | TGCGCCAGCAGCTTGGTTCCTAGCGGGGGTCGGTCCTACAATGAGCAGTTCTTC
TRBD2 | NA | TRBJ2-2 | TRBV5-1 | CASSRTSASNTGELFF | TGCGCCAGCAGTCGAACTAGCGCTTCGAACACCGGGGAGCTGTTTTTT
NA | once | TRBJ1-1 | TRBV28 | CASSFHTEAFF | TGTGCCAGCAGTTTTCATACTGAAGCTTTCTTT
NA | NA | TRBJ1-2 | TRBV11-2 | CASSSTGHSGYTF | TGTGCCAGCAGCTCCACGGGACACTCAGGCTACACCTTC
NA | once | TRBJ1-2 | TRBV5-4 | CASSLGATDSLGYTF | TGTGCCAGCAGCTTGGGCGCAACAGATTCCCTTGGCTACACCTTC
NA | few | TRBJ2-2 | TRBV6-5 | CAISPSANTGELFF | TGTGCCATTTCCCCTTCCGCGAACACCGGGGAGCTGTTTTTT
NA | NA | TRBJ2-7 | TRBV19 | CASSLTGTYEQYF | TGTGCCAGTAGTCTTACCGGGACCTACGAGCAGTACTTC
TRBD2 | NA | TRBJ2-2 | TRBV25-1 | CASSPLAGGNTGELFF | TGTGCCAGCAGCCCCCTCGCGGGGGGGAACACCGGGGAGCTGTTTTTT
TRBD2 | NA | TRBJ2-2 | TRBV3-1/TRBV3-2 | CASSPVLAGGPTGELFF | TGTGCCAGCAGCCCAGTTCTAGCGGGGGGGCCCACCGGGGAGCTGTTTTTT
NA | NA | TRBJ2-7 | TRBV7-6 | CASSWGRGNSYEQYF | TGTGCCAGCAGCTGGGGGCGGGGGAACTCCTACGAGCAGTACTTC
NA | once | TRBJ1-2 | TRBV18 | CASSPESIGGRLGYTF | TGTGCCAGCTCACCAGAGTCGATCGGGGGGCGACTAGGCTACACCTTC
TRBD2 | NA | TRBJ2-7 | TRBV7-2 | CASSLATSGTSYEQYF | TGTGCCAGCAGCTTAGCTACTAGCGGGACGAGCTACGAGCAGTACTTC
TRBD1 | NA | TRBJ2-7 | TRBV6-5 | CASSYGFGQGRYEQYF | TGTGCCAGCAGTTACGGTTTCGGACAGGGTCGTTACGAGCAGTACTTC
TRBD1 | NA | TRBJ2-7 | TRBV5-1 | CASSSGQGLYEQYF | TGCGCCAGCAGCTCAGGACAGGGTCTCTACGAGCAGTACTTC
NA | once | TRBJ2-7 | TRBV5-6 | CASSLEAGASYEQYF | TGTGCCAGCAGCTTGGAGGCAGGGGCGTCCTACGAGCAGTACTTC
TRBD1 | NA | TRBJ1-5 | TRBV5-1 | CASSHGQGNQPQHF | TGCGCCAGCAGCCATGGACAGGGCAATCAGCCCCAGCATTTT